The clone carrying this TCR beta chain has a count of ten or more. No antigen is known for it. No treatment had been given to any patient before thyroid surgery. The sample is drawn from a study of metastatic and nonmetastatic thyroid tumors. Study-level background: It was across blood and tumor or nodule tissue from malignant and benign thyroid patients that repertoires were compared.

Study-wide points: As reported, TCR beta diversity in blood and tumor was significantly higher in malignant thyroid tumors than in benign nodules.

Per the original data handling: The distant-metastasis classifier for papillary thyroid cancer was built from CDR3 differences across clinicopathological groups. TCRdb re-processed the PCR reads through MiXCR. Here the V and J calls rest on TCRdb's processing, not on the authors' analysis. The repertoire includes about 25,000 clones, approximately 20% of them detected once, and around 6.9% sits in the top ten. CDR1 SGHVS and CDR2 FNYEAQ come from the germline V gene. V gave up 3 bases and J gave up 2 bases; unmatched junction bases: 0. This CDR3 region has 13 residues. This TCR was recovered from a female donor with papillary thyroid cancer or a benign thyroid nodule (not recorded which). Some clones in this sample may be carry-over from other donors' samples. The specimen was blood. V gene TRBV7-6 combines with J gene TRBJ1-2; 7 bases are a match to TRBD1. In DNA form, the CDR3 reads TGTGCCAGCAGCTTGGGACAGAACTATGGCTACACCTTC. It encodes CASSLGQNYGYTF.